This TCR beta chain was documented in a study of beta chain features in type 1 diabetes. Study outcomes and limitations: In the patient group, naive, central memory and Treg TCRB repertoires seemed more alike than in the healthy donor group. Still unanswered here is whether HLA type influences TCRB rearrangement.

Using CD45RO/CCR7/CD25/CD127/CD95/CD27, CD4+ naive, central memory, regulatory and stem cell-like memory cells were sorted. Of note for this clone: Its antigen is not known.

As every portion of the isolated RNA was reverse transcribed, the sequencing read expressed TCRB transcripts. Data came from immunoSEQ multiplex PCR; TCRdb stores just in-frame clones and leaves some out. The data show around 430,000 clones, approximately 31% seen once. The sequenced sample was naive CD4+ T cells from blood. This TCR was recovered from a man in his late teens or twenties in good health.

The CDR3 sequence: CASRAAGGPTDTQYF. The CDR3 nucleotides are TGTGCCAGCAGGGCGGCGGGAGGACCGACAGATACGCAGTATTTT. V is TRBV5-4 and J is TRBJ2-3, with 8 bases fitting TRBD2. The trim removed 5 bases at V and 3 bases at J, leaving 8 bases unmatched. There are 15 residues in the CDR3. The germline CDR1 and CDR2 sequences are SGHNT and YYREEE (reference sequence).